What follows are 18 T cell receptor beta chains derived from one specimen sequenced in a study of T cell responses to AZD1222 COVID-19 vaccine. Clones were read by immunoSEQ multiplex PCR, and TCRdb kept only the in-frame ones, dropping some. The table has 150,000 to 200,000 clones, around 87% seen once; the top ten hold about 2.5%. Material: peripheral blood, obtained on day 0 of MenACWY control vaccination. The receptors stem from an adult in good health.

This clone has a single count. The chain links TRBV6-2 or TRBV6-3 to TRBJ2-1; no clear D gene. V was cut by 4 bases and J by 3 bases, with 7 bases left in between. This CDR3 contains 13 residues. Germline V CDR1 and CDR2: MNHEY, SVGEGT. The CDR3 bases are TGTGCCAGCAGTTCGGTCAACTACAATGAGCAGTTCTTC. Residues: CASSSVNYNEQFF.

V and J are TRBV19 and TRBJ2-6; D is unresolved. CDR1 is LNHDA and CDR2 is SQIVND in the germline V gene (reference sequence). There are 13 residues in the CDR3. Trimming removed 7 bases from V and 0 bases from J, with 4 bases in between. Here the CDR3 reads CASTLSGANVLTF. The CDR3 DNA reads as TGTGCCAGTACCCTCTCTGGGGCCAACGTCCTGACTTTC.

The CDR3 nucleotides are TGCGCCAGCAGCTTGATGTGGTCCCAAGAGACCCAGTACTTC. It specifies CASSLMWSQETQYF. The rearrangement joins TRBV5-1 to TRBJ2-5, with D uncertain. The CDR3 covers 14 residues. CDR1 is SGHRS and CDR2 is YFSETQ in the germline V gene. The V end was cut by 1 base, the J end by 1 base, with 8 bases between.

The V call is TRBV27, the J call TRBJ2-3; 7 bases agree with TRBD2. CDR3 length: 16 residues. Germline V lookup: CDR1 MNHEY, CDR2 SMNVEV (reference sequence). The V and J ends lost 4 bases and 0 bases, in that order; junction bases with no gene match: 7. DNA for the CDR3: TGTGCCAGCAGTTCCTTAATGCGGGGGAGCACAGATACGCAGTATTTT. Its translation: CASSSLMRGSTDTQYF.

This chain's CDR3 is CASSEGGRRSYEQYF. In DNA, the CDR3 is TGTGCCAGCAGCGAGGGAGGGCGGCGGTCCTACGAGCAGTACTTC. The rearrangement links TRBV5-6 to TRBJ2-7, with 7 bases fitting TRBD2. V shed 4 bases, J shed 1 base, and the junction held 8 bases outside the gene matches. CDR3 length: 15 amino acids. Germline values: CDR1 SGHDT, CDR2 YYEEEE.

V gene TRBV27 combines with J gene TRBJ2-1; perhaps D is TRBD1 or TRBD2 (5 bases each). V lost 2 bases, J lost 6 bases, and 11 bases lay in between. Germline V gene lookup returns CDR1 MNHEY and CDR2 SMNVEV (reference sequence). CDR3 length equals 14 residues. The CDR3 spells CASSLVGDGNEQFF. The CDR3 DNA follows: TGTGCCAGCAGTTTAGTGGGGGACGGCAATGAGCAGTTCTTC.

V and J are TRBV10-1 and TRBJ1-2; D is undetermined. The CDR3 contains 13 residues. V lost 6 bases to trimming and J lost 6 bases, with 14 bases between them. Per germline, CDR1 WNHNN and CDR2 SYGVQD (reference sequence). The CDR3 DNA is TGCGCCAGCAGGCCCGGGCCCGGGGATGGCTACACCTTC. This codes for CASRPGPGDGYTF.

This chain joins TRBV19 and TRBJ1-5; D is ambiguous. Germline V lookup: CDR1 LNHDA, CDR2 SQIVND (reference sequence). CDR3 size: 17 residues. Trimming left V 3 bases short and J 0 bases short, with 15 bases between. CDR3 sequence reads: CASSIYTRLYSNQPQHF. DNA of the CDR3: TGTGCCAGTAGTATCTACACCCGACTGTATAGCAATCAGCCCCAGCATTTT.

V is TRBV5-1 and J is TRBJ2-2; 8 nucleotides align to TRBD1. CDR1 and CDR2 from the germline V gene are SGHRS and YFSETQ. V dropped 3 bases and J dropped 2; count of bases not matched to a gene: 3. This CDR3 contains 15 residues. CDR3 residues: CASSYDRGNTGELFF. As DNA, the CDR3 is TGCGCCAGCAGCTACGACAGGGGCAACACCGGGGAGCTGTTTTTT.

The chain recombines TRBV28 with TRBJ2-7; either TRBD1 or TRBD2 may supply D (6 bases each). Germline assignment: CDR1 MDHEN and CDR2 SYDVKM. V dropped 3 bases and J dropped 7 bases, with 10 bases sitting between them. This CDR3 contains 12 residues. The CDR3 DNA reads TGTGCCAGCAGTTTGCAGGGGAGGGAGCAGTACTTC. This encodes CASSLQGREQYF. Looking up the rest from reference TRBV28 and TRBJ2-7 gives the full variable domain: DVKVTQSSRYLVKRTGEKVFLECVQDMDHENMFWYRQDPGLGLRLIYFSYDVKMKEKGDIPEGYSVSREKKERFSLILESASTNQTSMYLCASSLQGREQYFGPGTRLTVT.

The J gene is TRBJ1-2, the V gene TRBV2; tentatively, D is TRBD1 (5 bases). There are 14 residues in the CDR3. V dropped 6 bases and J dropped 0 bases, with 11 bases sitting between them. Germline lookup yields CDR1 SNHLY and CDR2 FYNNEI. The CDR3 here is CASRPTESNYGYTF. CDR3 coding DNA: TGTGCCAGCAGACCGACAGAGTCTAACTATGGCTACACCTTC.

As for this clone: At one of its ends the junction is not consistent with the germline gene, which may arise from a read error. The V gene is TRBV14, the J gene TRBJ1-3, with a weak D call TRBD1 (6 bases). CDR3 length: 13 residues. Germline CDR1 SGHDN, CDR2 FVKESK. CDR3 DNA: TGTGCCAGCAGCCAAGATCTGGACAGCCGGGCCCATTTT. Translating it yields CASSQDLDSRAHF.

The rearrangement uses TRBV4-3 and TRBJ2-2, with D uncertain. V was cut by 0 bases and J by 5 bases, with 13 bases left in between. The CDR3 consists of 16 residues. The V gene's germline CDR1 is LGHNA and CDR2 YSLEER. The CDR3 DNA reads TGCGCCAGCAGCCAAGATACGACCACTCGGACCGGGGAGCTGTTTTTT. It translates to CASSQDTTTRTGELFF.

V and J are TRBV7-3 and TRBJ1-1, with D perhaps TRBD1 (6 bases). CDR3 length equals 16 residues. The V end lost 3 bases, the J end lost 1 base, and 15 bases lay between the germline ends. Germline assignment: CDR1 SGHTA and CDR2 FQGTGA. CDR3 nucleotide sequence: TGTGCCAGCAGCTTGGGGGCGAGCAATGAGAACACTGAAGCTTTCTTT. The encoded protein is CASSLGASNENTEAFF.

The V gene is TRBV15, the J gene TRBJ2-1, with 8 bases identical to TRBD2. The germline V gene encodes CDR1 LNHNV and CDR2 YYDKDF (reference sequence). V dropped 0 bases and J dropped 1; count of bases not matched to a gene: 5. This CDR3 region has 17 residues. The CDR3 coding sequence is TGTGCCACCAGCAGAGATTTCGCGGGGGGATCCTACAATGAGCAGTTCTTC. Its protein is CATSRDFAGGSYNEQFF.

This clone showed up just a few times. The rearrangement uses TRBV2 and TRBJ1-5, with D perhaps TRBD1 (6 bases). V was clipped by 6 bases and J by 1 base, with 7 bases between them. The CDR3 loop spans 13 amino acids. Per germline, CDR1 SNHLY and CDR2 FYNNEI. CDR3 in amino acids: CASRGQSNQPQHF. The CDR3 DNA follows: TGTGCCAGCAGAGGACAGAGCAATCAGCCCCAGCATTTT.

J is TRBJ2-3 and V is TRBV5-1; D may match TRBD1 or TRBD2 (5 bases each). This CDR3 is built from 12 residues. Deletions cut 4 bases from V and 12 bases from J, with 15 bases between. The germline V gene has CDR1 SGHRS and CDR2 YFSETQ. The CDR3 sequence is CASSPGGRDQYF. DNA for the CDR3: TGCGCCAGCAGCCCTGGTGGCAGGGACCAGTATTTT.

This clone was counted once. V gene TRBV28 combines with J gene TRBJ2-2; D is possibly TRBD2 (5 bases). The CDR3 has 13 residues. Germline V CDR1 and CDR2: MDHEN, SYDVKM. The CDR3, as DNA: TGTGCGGGAGCCGTATCGAACACCGGGGAGCTGTTTTTT. The encoded protein is CAGAVSNTGELFF. The variable domain in full, completed from reference TRBV28 and TRBJ2-2, reads DVKVTQSSRYLVKRTGEKVFLECVQDMDHENMFWYRQDPGLGLRLIYFSYDVKMKEKGDIPEGYSVSREKKERFSLILESASTNQTSMYLCAGAVSNTGELFFGEGSRLTVL.